The sequence of this T cell receptor beta chain was determined in a study of cytomegalovirus exposure and HLA in healthy donors. A multiplex PCR was run with 60 Vbeta primers and 13 Jbeta primers. Assay: immunoSEQ multiplex PCR; the TCRdb copy retains only in-frame clones and omits some. The profile shows about 190,000 clones, approximately 88% of them singletons. This TCR was recovered from a boy aged 5-17 years in good health and CMV-seronegative. Specimen: PBMCs.

The CDR3 reads CASSLVAGTRLYEQYF. The CDR3 DNA is TGTGCCAGCAGCTTAGTCGCGGGGACTAGACTCTACGAGCAGTACTTC. The chain has TRBV7-9 and TRBJ2-7; 8 bases match TRBD2. Unmatched junction bases numbered 8, after V lost 1 base and J lost 3 bases. The CDR3 consists of 16 residues. From germline, CDR1 is SEHNR and CDR2 FQNEAQ (reference sequence).